The TCR beta chain under discussion was sequenced for a study of OX40 agonist ivuxolimab in advanced cancers. Overall study context: Clinicians treated patients with ivuxolimab, an agonistic anti-OX40 (CD134) antibody. Dose-escalation cases comprised hepatocellular carcinoma, melanoma, renal cell or head and neck cancer. Of the participants, roughly 40% had some prior anti-PD-1, anti-PD-L1 or anti-CTLA-4 therapy, which was allowed.

Overall study results and limits: CD8+ T cells averaged more expanded clones than CD4+.

Clones were sequenced by immunoSEQ multiplex PCR, and TCRdb holds only the in-frame ones, with some missing. The data show some 31,000 clones, 65% to 80% seen once. The CDR3 totals 14 residues. With 4 bases clipped from V and 7 bases from J, the junction kept 7 bases outside the gene matches. Germline loops: CDR1 SGHAT, CDR2 FQNNGV. The table lists this clone with a count of one. Its antigen is unidentified. Specimen: CD4+ or CD8+ T cells sorted from blood, collected in a trial of the OX40 agonist ivuxolimab. The V call is TRBV11-2, the J call TRBJ2-5; TRBD2 matches at 9 bases. The source is an adult with an advanced solid tumor such as melanoma, head and neck, liver or kidney cancer. The CDR3 coding sequence is TGTGCCAGCAGCTCAAGTGGTAGCGGGGGGACCCAGTACTTC. It yields the protein CASSSSGSGGTQYF.